This TCR beta chain was observed in a study of graft-versus-host responses after intestinal transplantation. Overall study: As for transplant type, recipients had multivisceral, liver-intestinal, or isolated intestinal grafts. All recipients got anti-thymocyte globulin induction, then tacrolimus and steroids for approximately three years. Study observations and caveats: Early post-transplant HvG declines tracked with peak circulating GvH clone levels. Detected in recipient marrow were GvH clones, some of which were first observed in ileum or blood.

Repertoires were generated with immunoSEQ multiplex PCR, while TCRdb's copy carries only in-frame clones and drops some. The sample contains some 87,000 clones, over 80% of which appear only once. For this clone: Its specificity is unknown.

The germline CDR1 and CDR2 sequences are MNHNS and SASEGT. CDR3 length: 16 residues. The junction had 3 bases not matched to a gene; V was cut back by 2 bases and J by 1 base. The J gene is TRBJ1-5, the V gene TRBV6-1, with 9 positions matching TRBD1. This specimen was unstimulated CD8+ T cells sorted from spleen or lymph node cells, taken before transplant. The TCR comes from a human donor who was the organ donor for an intestinal transplant. CDR3 DNA: TGTGCCAGCAGTGAAACAGGGGGCTTGAGCAATCAGCCCCAGCATTTT. Translated, it gives CASSETGGLSNQPQHF.